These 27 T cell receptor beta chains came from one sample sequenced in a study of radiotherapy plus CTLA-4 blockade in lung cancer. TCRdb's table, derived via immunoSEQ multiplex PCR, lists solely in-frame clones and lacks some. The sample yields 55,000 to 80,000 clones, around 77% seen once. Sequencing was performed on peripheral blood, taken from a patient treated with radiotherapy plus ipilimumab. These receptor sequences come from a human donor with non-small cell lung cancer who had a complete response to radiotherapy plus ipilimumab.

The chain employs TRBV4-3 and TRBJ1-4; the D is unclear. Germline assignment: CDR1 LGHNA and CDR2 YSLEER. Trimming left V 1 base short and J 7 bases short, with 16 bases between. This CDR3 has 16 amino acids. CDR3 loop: CASSQAGGRRGEKLFF. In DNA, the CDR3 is TGCGCCAGCAGCCAAGCAGGAGGCAGGCGGGGTGAAAAACTGTTTTTT.

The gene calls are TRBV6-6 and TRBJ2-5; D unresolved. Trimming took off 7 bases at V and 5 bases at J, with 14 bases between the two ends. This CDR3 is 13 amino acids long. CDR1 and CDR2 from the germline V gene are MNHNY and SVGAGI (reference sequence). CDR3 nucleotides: TGTGCCAGCACCCCCCCGGGTGGGGAGACCCAGTACTTC. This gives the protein CASTPPGGETQYF.

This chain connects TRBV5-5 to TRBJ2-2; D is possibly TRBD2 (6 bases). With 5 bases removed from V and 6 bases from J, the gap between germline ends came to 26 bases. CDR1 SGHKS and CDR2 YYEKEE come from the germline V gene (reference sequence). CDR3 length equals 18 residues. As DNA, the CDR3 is TGTGCCAGCAGGGGACCCTGGGGGGAGGCCGACCAAGCCGGGGAGCTGTTTTTT. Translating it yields CASRGPWGEADQAGELFF. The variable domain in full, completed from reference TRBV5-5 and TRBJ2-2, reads DAGVTQSPTHLIKTRGQQVTLRCSPISGHKSVSWYQQVLGQGPQFIFQYYEKEERGRGNFPDRFSARQFPNYSSELNVNALLLGDSALYLCASRGPWGEADQAGELFFGEGSRLTVL.

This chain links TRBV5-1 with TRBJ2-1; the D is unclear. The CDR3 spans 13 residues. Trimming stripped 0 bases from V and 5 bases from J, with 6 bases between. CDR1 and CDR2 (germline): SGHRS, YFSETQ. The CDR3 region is CASSLVLDNEQFF. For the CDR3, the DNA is TGCGCCAGCAGCTTGGTCTTGGACAATGAGCAGTTCTTC.

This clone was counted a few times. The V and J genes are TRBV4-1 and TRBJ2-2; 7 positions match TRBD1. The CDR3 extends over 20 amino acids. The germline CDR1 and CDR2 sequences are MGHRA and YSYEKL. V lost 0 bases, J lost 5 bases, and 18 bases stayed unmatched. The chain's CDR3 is CASSQDEEQGSSHGTGELFF. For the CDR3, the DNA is TGCGCCAGCAGCCAAGATGAAGAACAGGGGTCATCTCACGGAACCGGGGAGCTGTTTTTT.

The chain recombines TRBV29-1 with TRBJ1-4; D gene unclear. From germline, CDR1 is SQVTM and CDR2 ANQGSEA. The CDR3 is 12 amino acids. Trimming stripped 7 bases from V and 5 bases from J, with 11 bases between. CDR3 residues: CSARDKNEKLFF. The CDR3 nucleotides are TGCAGCGCCAGAGACAAGAATGAAAAACTGTTTTTT.

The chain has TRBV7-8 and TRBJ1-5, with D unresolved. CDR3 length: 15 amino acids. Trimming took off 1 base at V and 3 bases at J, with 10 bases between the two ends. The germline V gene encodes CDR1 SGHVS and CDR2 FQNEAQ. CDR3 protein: CASSLELQNNQPQHF. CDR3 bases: TGTGCCAGCAGCTTAGAGCTACAGAACAATCAGCCCCAGCATTTT.

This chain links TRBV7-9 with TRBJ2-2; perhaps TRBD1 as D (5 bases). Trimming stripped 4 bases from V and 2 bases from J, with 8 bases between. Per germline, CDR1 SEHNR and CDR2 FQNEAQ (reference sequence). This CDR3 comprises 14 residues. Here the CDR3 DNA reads TGTGCCAGCAGCTATCAGGGCAACACCGGGGAGCTGTTTTTT. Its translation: CASSYQGNTGELFF.

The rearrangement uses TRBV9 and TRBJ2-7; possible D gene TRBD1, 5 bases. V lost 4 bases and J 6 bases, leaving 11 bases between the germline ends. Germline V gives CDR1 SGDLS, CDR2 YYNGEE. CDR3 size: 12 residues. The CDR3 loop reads CASSPSRGEQYF. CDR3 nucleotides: TGTGCCAGCAGCCCCTCTAGGGGCGAGCAGTACTTC.

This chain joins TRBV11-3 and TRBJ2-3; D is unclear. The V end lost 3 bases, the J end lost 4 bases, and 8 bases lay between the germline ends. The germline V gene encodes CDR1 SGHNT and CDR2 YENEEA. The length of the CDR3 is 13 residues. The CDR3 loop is CASSFAPSDTQYF. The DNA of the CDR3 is TGTGCCAGCAGCTTCGCCCCCTCAGATACGCAGTATTTT.

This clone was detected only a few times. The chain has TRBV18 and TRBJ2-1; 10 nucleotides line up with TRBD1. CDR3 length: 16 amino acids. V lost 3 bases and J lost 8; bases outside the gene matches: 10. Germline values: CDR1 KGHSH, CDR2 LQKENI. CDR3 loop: CASSPPGTGVGDEQFF. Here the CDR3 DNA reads TGTGCCAGCTCACCCCCCGGGACAGGGGTTGGCGATGAGCAGTTCTTC.

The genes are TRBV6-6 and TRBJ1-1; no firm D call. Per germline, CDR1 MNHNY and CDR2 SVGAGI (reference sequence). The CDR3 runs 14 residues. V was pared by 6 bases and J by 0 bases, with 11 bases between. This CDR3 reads CASRIAGLNTEAFF. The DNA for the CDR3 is TGTGCCAGCAGAATAGCGGGTCTGAACACTGAAGCTTTCTTT.

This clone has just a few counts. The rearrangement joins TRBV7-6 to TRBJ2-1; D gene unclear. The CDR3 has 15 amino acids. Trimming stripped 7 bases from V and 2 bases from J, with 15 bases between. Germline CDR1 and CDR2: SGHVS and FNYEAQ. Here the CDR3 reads CASTPAGIAYNEQFF. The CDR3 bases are TGTGCCAGCACCCCTGCTGGGATAGCCTACAATGAGCAGTTCTTC.

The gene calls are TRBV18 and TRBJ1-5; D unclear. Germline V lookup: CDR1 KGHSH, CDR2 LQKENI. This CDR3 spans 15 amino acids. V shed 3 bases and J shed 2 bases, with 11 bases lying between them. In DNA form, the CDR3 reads TGTGCCAGCTCACCGGGAACTGGGGGCAATCAGCCCCAGCATTTT. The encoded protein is CASSPGTGGNQPQHF.

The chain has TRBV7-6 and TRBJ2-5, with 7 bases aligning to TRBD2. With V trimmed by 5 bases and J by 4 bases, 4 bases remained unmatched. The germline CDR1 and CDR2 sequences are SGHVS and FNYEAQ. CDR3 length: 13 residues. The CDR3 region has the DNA TGTGCCAGCAGCCCCTGGGAGGGAGAGACCCAGTACTTC. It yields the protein CASSPWEGETQYF.

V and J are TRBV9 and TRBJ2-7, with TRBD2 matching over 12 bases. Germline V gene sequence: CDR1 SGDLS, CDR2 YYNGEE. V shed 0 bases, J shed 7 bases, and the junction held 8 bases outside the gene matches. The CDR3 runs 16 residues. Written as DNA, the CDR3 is TGTGCCAGCAGCGTAGGCCTAGCGGGGGGGCCCAGGGAGCAGTACTTC. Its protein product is CASSVGLAGGPREQYF.

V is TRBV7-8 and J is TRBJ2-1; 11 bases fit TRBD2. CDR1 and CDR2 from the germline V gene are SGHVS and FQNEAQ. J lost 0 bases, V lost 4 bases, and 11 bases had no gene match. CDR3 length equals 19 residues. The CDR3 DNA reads TGTGCCAGCAGCTCTACTAAAACTAGCGGGAGAATCTCCTACAATGAGCAGTTCTTC. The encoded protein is CASSSTKTSGRISYNEQFF.

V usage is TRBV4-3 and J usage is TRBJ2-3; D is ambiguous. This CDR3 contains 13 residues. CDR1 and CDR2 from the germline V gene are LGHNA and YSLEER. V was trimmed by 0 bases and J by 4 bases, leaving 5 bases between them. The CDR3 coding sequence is TGCGCCAGCAGCCAAGATATCCCAGATACGCAGTATTTT. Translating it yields CASSQDIPDTQYF.

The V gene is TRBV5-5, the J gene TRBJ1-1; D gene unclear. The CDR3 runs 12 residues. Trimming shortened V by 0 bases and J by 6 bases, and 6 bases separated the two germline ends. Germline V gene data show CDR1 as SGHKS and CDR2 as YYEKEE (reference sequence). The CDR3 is CASSLDGPEAFF. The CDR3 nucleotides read TGTGCCAGCAGCTTGGATGGCCCTGAAGCTTTCTTT.

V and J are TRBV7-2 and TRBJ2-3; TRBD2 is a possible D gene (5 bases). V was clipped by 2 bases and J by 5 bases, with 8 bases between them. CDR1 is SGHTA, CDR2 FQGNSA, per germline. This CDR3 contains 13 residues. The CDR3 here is CASSLREGDTQYF. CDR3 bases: TGTGCCAGCAGCTTACGGGAAGGAGATACGCAGTATTTT.

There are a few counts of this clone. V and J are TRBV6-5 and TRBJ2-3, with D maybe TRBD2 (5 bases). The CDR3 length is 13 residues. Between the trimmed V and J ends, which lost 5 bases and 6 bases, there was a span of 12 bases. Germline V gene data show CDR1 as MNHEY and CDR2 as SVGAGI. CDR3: CASSETDLDTQYF. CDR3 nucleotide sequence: TGTGCCAGCAGTGAGACGGACTTGGATACGCAGTATTTT.

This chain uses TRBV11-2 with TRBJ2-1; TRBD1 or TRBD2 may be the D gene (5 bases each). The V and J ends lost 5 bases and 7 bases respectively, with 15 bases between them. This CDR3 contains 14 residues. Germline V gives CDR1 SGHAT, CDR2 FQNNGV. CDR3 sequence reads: CASSLRDPSNEQFF. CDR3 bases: TGTGCCAGCAGCCTTCGGGACCCCTCAAATGAGCAGTTCTTC. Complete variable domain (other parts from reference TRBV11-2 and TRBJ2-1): EAGVAQSPRYKIIEKRQSVAFWCNPISGHATLYWYQQILGQGPKLLIQFQNNGVVDDSQLPKDRFSAERLKGVDSTLKIQPAKLEDSAVYLCASSLRDPSNEQFFGPGTRLTVL.

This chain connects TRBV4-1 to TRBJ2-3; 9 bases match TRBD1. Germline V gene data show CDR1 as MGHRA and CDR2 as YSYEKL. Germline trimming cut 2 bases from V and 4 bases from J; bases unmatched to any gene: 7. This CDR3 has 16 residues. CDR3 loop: CASSQPGQGRADTQYF. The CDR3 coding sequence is TGCGCCAGCAGCCAACCCGGACAGGGGCGGGCAGATACGCAGTATTTT.

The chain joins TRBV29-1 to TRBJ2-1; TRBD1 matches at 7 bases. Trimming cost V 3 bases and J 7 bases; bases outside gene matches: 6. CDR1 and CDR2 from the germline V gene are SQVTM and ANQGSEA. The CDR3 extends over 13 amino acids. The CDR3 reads CSVDSGGANEQFF. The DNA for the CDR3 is TGCAGCGTTGACTCAGGGGGTGCGAATGAGCAGTTCTTC.

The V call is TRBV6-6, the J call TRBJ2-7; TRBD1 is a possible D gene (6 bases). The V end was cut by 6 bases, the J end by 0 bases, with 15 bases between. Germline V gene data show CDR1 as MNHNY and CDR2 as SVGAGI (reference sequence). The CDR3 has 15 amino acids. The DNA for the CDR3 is TGTGCCAGCAGCCGGGACACCACTCTCTCCTACGAGCAGTACTTC. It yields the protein CASSRDTTLSYEQYF.

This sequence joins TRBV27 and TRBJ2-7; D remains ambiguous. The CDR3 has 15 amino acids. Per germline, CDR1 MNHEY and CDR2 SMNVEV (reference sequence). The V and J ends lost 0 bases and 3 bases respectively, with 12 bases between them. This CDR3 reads CASSLSAASHYEQYF. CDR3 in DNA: TGTGCCAGCAGTTTATCGGCGGCTTCGCACTACGAGCAGTACTTC.

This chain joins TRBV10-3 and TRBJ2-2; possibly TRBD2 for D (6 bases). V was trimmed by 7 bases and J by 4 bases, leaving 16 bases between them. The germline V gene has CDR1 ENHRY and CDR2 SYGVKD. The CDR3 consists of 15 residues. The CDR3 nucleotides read TGTGCCATCACCATGGGGACTCTAGGCACCGGGGAGCTGTTTTTT. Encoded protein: CAITMGTLGTGELFF.